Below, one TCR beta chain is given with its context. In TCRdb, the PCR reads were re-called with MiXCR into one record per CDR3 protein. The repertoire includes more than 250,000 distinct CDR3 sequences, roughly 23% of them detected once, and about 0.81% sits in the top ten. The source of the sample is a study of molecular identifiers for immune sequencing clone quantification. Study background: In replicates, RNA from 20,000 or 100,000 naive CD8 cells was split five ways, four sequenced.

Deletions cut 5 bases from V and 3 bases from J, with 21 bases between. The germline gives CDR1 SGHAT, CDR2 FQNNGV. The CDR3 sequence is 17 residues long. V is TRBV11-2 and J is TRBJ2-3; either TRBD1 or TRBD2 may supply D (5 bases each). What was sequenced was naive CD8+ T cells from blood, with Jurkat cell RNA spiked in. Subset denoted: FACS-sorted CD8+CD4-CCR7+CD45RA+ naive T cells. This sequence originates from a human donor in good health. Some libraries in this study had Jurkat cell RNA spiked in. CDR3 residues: CASSRAGAGGGTDTQYF. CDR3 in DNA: TGTGCCAGCAGCCGCGCCGGGGCGGGTGGGGGAACAGATACGCAGTATTTT.